The entry below gives a single T cell receptor beta chain sequence along with its context. Additional DNA sequences in this sample encode the identical CDR3. The entry originates in a study of blood T cell repertoires in COVID-19. Trimming cost V 5 bases and J 3 bases, with 9 bases left between them. This CDR3 is built from 12 residues. CDR1 is SGHRS, CDR2 YFSETQ, per germline. Clones were read by immunoSEQ multiplex PCR, and TCRdb kept only the in-frame ones, dropping some. The sample yields 200,000 to 250,000 clones, about four fifths seen once. The V and J genes are TRBV5-1 and TRBJ2-7; TRBD2 might be the D (5 bases). The specimen sequenced was peripheral blood. The clonotype comes from a woman in her fifties or sixties with acute or convalescent COVID-19. The CDR3 sequence is CASSPGSYEQYF. CDR3 nucleotide sequence: TGCGCCAGCAGTCCGGGAAGCTACGAGCAGTACTTC.